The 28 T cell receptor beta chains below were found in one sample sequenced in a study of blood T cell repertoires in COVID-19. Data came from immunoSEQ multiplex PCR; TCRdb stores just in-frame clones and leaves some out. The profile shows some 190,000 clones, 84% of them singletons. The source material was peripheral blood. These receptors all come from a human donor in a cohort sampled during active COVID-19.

DNA for the CDR3: TGTGCCAGCAGCGTCACAGGGAAATCACCCCTCCACTTT. It codes for CASSVTGKSPLHF. The chain combines TRBV9 with TRBJ1-6; D is possibly TRBD1 (6 bases). V was shortened by 2 bases and J by 10 bases, with 10 bases between the two germline ends. CDR1 is SGDLS, CDR2 YYNGEE, per germline. The CDR3 consists of 13 residues.

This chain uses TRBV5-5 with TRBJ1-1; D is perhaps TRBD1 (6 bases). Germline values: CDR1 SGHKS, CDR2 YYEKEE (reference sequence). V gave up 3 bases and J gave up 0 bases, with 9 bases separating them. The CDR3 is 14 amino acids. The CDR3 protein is CASSSGQLNTEAFF. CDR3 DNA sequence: TGTGCCAGCAGCTCGGGACAACTGAACACTGAAGCTTTCTTT.

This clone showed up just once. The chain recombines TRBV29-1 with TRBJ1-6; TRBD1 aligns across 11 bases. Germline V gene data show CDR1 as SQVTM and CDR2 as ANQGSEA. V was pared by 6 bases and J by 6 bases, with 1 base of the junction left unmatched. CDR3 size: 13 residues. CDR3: CSVGQGANSPLHF. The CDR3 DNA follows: TGCAGCGTCGGACAGGGGGCTAATTCACCCCTCCACTTT.

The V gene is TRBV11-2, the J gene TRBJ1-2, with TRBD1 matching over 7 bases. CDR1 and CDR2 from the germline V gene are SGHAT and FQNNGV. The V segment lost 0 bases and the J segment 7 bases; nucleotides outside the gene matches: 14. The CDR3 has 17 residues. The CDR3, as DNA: TGTGCCAGCAGCTTAGAATGGGACAGCCAAATCGGGGGTGGCTACACCTTC. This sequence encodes CASSLEWDSQIGGGYTF.

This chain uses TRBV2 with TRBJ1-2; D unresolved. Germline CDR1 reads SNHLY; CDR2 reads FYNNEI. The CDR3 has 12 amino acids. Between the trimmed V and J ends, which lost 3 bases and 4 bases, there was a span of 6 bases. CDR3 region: CASSESSYGYTF. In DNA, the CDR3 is TGTGCCAGCAGTGAGTCGAGCTATGGCTACACCTTC.

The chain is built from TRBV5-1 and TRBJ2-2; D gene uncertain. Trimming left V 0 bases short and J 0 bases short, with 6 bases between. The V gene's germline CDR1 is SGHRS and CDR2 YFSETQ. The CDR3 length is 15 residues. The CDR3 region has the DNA TGCGCCAGCAGCTTGGCGGTCGCGAACACCGGGGAGCTGTTTTTT. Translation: CASSLAVANTGELFF.

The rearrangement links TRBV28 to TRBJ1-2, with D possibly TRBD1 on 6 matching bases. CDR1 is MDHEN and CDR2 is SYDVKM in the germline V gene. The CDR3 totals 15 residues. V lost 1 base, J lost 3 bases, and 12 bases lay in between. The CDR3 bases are TGTGCCAGCAGTTTATCGTCAGGGGACGACTATGGCTACACCTTC. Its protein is CASSLSSGDDYGYTF.

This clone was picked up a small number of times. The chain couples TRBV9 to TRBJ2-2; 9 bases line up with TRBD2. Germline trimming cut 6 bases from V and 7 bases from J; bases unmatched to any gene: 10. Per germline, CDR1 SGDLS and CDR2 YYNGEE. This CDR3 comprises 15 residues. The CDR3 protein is CASKTGAGGFGELFF. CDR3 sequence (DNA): TGTGCCAGCAAAACGGGAGCGGGGGGTTTCGGGGAGCTGTTTTTT.

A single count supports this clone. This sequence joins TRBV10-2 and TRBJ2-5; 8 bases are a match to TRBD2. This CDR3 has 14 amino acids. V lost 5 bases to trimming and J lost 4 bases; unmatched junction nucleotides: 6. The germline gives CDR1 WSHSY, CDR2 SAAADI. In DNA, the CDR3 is TGCGCCAGCAGTACAGCGGGAGTGGCAGAGACCCAGTACTTC. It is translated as CASSTAGVAETQYF.

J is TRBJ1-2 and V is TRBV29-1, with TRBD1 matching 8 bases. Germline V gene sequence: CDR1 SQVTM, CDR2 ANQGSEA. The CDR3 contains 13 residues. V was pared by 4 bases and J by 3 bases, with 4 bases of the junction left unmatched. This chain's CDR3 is CSVGSTGDYGYTF. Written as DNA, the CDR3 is TGCAGCGTTGGTTCGACAGGGGACTATGGCTACACCTTC.

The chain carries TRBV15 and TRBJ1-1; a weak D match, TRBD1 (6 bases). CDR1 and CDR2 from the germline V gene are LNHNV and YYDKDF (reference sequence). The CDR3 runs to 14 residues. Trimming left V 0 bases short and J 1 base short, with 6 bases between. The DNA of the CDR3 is TGTGCCACCAGCAGAGAACAGGGGAACACTGAAGCTTTCTTT. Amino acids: CATSREQGNTEAFF.

The CDR3 nucleotides read TGTGCCAGCTCCCGACAGGAAAACTCTGGAAACACCATATATTTT. Encoded protein: CASSRQENSGNTIYF. This chain joins TRBV18 and TRBJ1-3; possibly TRBD1 for D (6 bases). The ends were cut back, 6 bases at V and 0 bases at J, with 12 bases in the middle. The CDR3 is 15 amino acids. The germline V gene encodes CDR1 KGHSH and CDR2 LQKENI.

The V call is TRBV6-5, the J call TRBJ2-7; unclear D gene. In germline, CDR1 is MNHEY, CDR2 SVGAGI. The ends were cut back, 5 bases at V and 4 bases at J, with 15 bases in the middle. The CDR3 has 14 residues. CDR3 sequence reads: CASSLPSSTYEQYV. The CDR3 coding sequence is TGTGCCAGCAGTCTGCCCAGTTCCACGTACGAGCAGTACGTC.

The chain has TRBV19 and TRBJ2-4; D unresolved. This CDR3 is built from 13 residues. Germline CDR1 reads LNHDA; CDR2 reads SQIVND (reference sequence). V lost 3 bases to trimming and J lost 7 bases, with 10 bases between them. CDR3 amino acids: CASSMPHGNIQYF. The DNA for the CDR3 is TGTGCCAGTAGTATGCCCCACGGGAACATTCAGTACTTC.

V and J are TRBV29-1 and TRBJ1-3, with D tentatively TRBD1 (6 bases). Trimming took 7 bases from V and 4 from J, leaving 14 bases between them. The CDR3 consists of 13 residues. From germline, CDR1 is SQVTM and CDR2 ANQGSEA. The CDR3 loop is CSGSQGTGNTIYF. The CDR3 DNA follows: TGCAGCGGGTCACAGGGTACAGGAAACACCATATATTTT.

For the CDR3, the DNA is TGTGCCAGCAGTCCCCCTACGCGGATTGGAAACACCATATATTTT. Its translation is CASSPPTRIGNTIYF. V usage is TRBV28 and J usage is TRBJ1-3, with D unclear. CDR1 and CDR2 from the germline V gene are MDHEN and SYDVKM. V lost 5 bases and J 3 bases, leaving 14 bases between the germline ends. This CDR3 is 15 amino acids long.

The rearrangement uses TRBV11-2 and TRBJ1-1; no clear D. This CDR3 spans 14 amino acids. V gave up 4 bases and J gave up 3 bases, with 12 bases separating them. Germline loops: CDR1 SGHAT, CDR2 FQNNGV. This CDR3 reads CASSSQAGYTEAFF. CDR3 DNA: TGTGCCAGCAGCTCCCAGGCGGGGTACACTGAAGCTTTCTTT.

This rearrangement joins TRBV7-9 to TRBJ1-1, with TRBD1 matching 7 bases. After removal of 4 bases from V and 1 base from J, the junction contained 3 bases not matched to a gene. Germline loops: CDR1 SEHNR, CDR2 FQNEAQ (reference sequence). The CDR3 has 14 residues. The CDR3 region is CASSSQGTNTEAFF. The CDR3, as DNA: TGTGCCAGCAGCTCACAGGGGACGAACACTGAAGCTTTCTTT. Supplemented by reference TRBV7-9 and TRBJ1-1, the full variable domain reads DTGVSQNPRHKITKRGQNVTFRCDPISEHNRLYWYRQTLGQGPEFLTYFQNEAQLEKSRLLSDRFSAERPKGSFSTLEIQRTEQGDSAMYLCASSSQGTNTEAFFGQGTRLTVV.

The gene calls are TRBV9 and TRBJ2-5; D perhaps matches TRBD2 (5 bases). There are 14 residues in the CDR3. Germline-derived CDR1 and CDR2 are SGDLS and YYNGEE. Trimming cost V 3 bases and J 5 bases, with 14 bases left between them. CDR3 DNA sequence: TGTGCCAGCAGCGCGCTCGGGGTGAGCGAGACCCAGTACTTC. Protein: CASSALGVSETQYF.

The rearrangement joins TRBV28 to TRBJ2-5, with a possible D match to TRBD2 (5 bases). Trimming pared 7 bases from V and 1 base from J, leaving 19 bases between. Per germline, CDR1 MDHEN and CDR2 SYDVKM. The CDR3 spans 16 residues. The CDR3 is CASTPSSGLFQETQYF. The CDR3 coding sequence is TGTGCCAGCACCCCTAGCTCCGGTCTCTTCCAAGAGACCCAGTACTTC. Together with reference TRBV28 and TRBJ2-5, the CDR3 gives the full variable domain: DVKVTQSSRYLVKRTGEKVFLECVQDMDHENMFWYRQDPGLGLRLIYFSYDVKMKEKGDIPEGYSVSREKKERFSLILESASTNQTSMYLCASTPSSGLFQETQYFGPGTRLLVL.

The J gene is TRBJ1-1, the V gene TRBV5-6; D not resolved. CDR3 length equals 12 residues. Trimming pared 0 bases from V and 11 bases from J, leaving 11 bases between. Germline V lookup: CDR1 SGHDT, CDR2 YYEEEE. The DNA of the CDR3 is TGTGCCAGCAGCTTGGGGTTCGGCGGGGCTTTCTTT. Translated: CASSLGFGGAFF.

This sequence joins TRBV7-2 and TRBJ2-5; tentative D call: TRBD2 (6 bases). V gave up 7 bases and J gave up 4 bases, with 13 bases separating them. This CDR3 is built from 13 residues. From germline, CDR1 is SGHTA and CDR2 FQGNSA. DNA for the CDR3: TGTGCCAGCACCCAGGGACTCCTAGAGACCCAGTACTTC. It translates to CASTQGLLETQYF.

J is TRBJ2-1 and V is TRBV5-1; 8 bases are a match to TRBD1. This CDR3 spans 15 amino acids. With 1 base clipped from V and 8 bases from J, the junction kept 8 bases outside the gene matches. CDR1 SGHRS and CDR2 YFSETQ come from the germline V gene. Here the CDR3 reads CASSLRWTGNDEQFF. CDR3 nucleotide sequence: TGCGCCAGCAGCTTGAGGTGGACAGGGAACGATGAGCAGTTCTTC.

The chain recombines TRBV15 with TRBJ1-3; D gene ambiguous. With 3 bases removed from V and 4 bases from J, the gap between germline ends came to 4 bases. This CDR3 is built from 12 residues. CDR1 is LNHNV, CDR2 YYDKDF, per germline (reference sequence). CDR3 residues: CATSRTGNTIYF. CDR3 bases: TGTGCCACCAGCAGGACAGGAAACACCATATATTTT.

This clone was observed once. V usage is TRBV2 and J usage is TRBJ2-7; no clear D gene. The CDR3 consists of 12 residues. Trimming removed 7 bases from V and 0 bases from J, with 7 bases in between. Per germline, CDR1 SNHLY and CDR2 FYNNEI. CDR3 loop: CASTSYSYEQYF. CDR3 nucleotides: TGTGCCAGCACTTCTTACTCCTACGAGCAGTACTTC.

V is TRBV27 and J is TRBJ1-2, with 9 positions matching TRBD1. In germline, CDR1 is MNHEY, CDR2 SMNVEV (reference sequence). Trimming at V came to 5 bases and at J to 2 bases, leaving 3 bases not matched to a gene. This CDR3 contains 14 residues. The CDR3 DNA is TGTGCCAGCAGTACAGGGACAGGGAACTATGGCTACACCTTC. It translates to CASSTGTGNYGYTF.

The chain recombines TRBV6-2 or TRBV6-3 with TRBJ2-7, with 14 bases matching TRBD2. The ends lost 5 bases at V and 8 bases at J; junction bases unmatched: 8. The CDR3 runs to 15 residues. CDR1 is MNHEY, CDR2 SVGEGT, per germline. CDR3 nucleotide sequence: TGTGCCAGCAGTCTCCGACTAGCGGGAGGGCCCCAGCAGTACTTC. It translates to CASSLRLAGGPQQYF.

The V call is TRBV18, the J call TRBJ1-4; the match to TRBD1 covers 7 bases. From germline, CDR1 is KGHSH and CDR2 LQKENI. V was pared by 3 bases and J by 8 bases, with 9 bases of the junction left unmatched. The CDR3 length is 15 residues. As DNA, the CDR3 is TGTGCCAGCTCACCGCAACAGGGGACGGAAGAAAAACTGTTTTTT. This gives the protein CASSPQQGTEEKLFF.